This TCR beta chain emerged from a study of beta chain features in type 1 diabetes. The entirety of the isolated RNA underwent reverse transcription, so expressed TCRB transcripts were sequenced. Data came from immunoSEQ multiplex PCR; TCRdb stores just in-frame clones and leaves some out. The table lists roughly 610,000 clones, 15% of them singletons. Germline CDR1 reads SEHNR; CDR2 reads FQNEAQ (reference sequence). The CDR3 totals 17 residues. J lost 0 bases, V lost 5 bases, and 11 bases had no gene match. This clone was seen a handful of times. The chain carries TRBV7-9 and TRBJ2-3, with 7 bases lining up with TRBD1. This receptor was identified in a man between 18 and 35 years old in good health. Source material: naive CD4+ T cells from blood. The CDR3 DNA reads as TGTGCCAGCAGCCCGCGGACAGGAGCAACTAGCACAGATACGCAGTATTTT. This encodes CASSPRTGATSTDTQYF.